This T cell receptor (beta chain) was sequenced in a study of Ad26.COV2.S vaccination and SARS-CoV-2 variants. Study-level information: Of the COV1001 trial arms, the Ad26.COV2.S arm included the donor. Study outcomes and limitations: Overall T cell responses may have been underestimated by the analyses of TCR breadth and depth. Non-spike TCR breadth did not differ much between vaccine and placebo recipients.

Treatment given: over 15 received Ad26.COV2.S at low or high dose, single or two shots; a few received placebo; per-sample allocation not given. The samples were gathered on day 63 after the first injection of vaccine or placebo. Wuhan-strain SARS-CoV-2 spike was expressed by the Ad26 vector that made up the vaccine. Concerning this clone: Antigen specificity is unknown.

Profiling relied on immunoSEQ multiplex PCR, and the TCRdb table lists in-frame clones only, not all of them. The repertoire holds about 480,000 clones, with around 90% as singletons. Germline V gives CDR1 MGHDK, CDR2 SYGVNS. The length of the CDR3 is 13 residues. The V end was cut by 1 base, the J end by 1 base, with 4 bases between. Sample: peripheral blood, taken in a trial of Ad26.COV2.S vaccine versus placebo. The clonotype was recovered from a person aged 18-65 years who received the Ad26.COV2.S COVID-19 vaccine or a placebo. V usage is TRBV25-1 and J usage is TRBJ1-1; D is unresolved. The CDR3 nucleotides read TGTGCCAGCAGTGAATGGCAGAACACTGAAGCTTTCTTT. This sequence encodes CASSEWQNTEAFF.